The 17 T cell receptor beta chains in this list originate from one sample, sequenced in a study of cytomegalovirus exposure and HLA in healthy donors. Primers for the PCR totalled 60 Vbeta and 13 Jbeta. The method was immunoSEQ multiplex PCR; TCRdb's version includes in-frame clones alone and lacks a portion of them. The sample consists of under 200,000 clones, 10% to 15% of them appearing once. The material sequenced was PBMCs. The source is a man in his fifties in good health and CMV-seropositive.

This chain uses TRBV6-5 with TRBJ2-2; the D gene is possibly TRBD2 (6 bases). The V gene's germline CDR1 is MNHEY and CDR2 SVGAGI. The CDR3 spans 14 residues. V was pared by 1 base and J by 6 bases, with 9 bases between. For the CDR3, the DNA is TGTGCCAGCAGTTACTTAGGAGGGTCCGGGGAGCTGTTTTTT. This translates into CASSYLGGSGELFF.

The chain combines TRBV5-1 with TRBJ1-5; D gene unclear. Deletions cut 0 bases from V and 6 bases from J, with 13 bases between. The CDR3 covers 15 residues. Per germline, CDR1 SGHRS and CDR2 YFSETQ. CDR3 in DNA: TGCGCCAGCAGCTTGGGTTCTGAGGTTGGTCAGCCCCAGCATTTT. Encoded protein: CASSLGSEVGQPQHF.

The chain recombines TRBV7-8 with TRBJ1-5; no clear D. The CDR3 is 16 amino acids. Germline-derived CDR1 and CDR2 are SGHVS and FQNEAQ. Trimming left V 4 bases short and J 5 bases short, with 18 bases between. The CDR3 region is CASSSTLGFDDQPQHF. CDR3 nucleotide sequence: TGTGCCAGCAGCTCAACACTAGGGTTTGACGATCAGCCCCAGCATTTT.

The J gene is TRBJ1-2, the V gene TRBV19, with 7 bases fitting TRBD1. V trimming: 9 bases; J trimming: 1 base; junction bases outside the gene matches: 2. This CDR3 is 12 amino acids long. Germline V lookup: CDR1 LNHDA, CDR2 SQIVND (reference sequence). The chain's CDR3 is CASRQGNYGYTF. The CDR3 bases are TGTGCCAGCAGACAGGGTAACTATGGCTACACCTTC.

In this sample, this clone turned up a few times. The gene calls are TRBV5-6 and TRBJ1-5; tentative D call: TRBD1 (6 bases). This CDR3 region has 12 residues. Germline lookup yields CDR1 SGHDT and CDR2 YYEEEE. Trimming cost V 3 bases and J 7 bases, with 8 bases left between them. The CDR3 sequence: CASSWGGQPQHF. CDR3 DNA sequence: TGTGCCAGCAGCTGGGGGGGCCAGCCCCAGCATTTT. Full variable domain (missing parts from reference TRBV5-6 and TRBJ1-5): DAGVTQSPTHLIKTRGQQVTLRCSPKSGHDTVSWYQQALGQGPQFIFQYYEEEERQRGNFPDRFSGHQFPNYSSELNVNALLLGDSALYLCASSWGGQPQHFGDGTRLSIL.

This clone appeared a few times. The V call is TRBV5-8, the J call TRBJ1-1, with D possibly TRBD1 on 6 matching bases. Germline CDR1 is SGHTS and CDR2 is YDEGEE. The CDR3 extends over 13 amino acids. Trimming removed 4 bases from V and 6 bases from J, with 13 bases in between. CDR3 residues: CASSIQGYAEAFF. Written as DNA, the CDR3 is TGTGCCAGCAGCATACAGGGTTACGCTGAAGCTTTCTTT. The variable domain in full, with the rest retrieved from reference TRBV5-8 and TRBJ1-1, is EAGVTQSPTHLIKTRGQQATLRCSPISGHTSVYWYQQALGLGLQFLLWYDEGEERNRGNFPPRFSGRQFPNYSSELNVNALELEDSALYLCASSIQGYAEAFFGQGTRLTVV.

Notes on this clone: One end of the junction varies from germline; a read error may be responsible. The chain couples TRBV7-7 to TRBJ1-1, with 9 bases matching TRBD1. Germline CDR1 and CDR2: SSHAT and FNYEAQ (reference sequence). CDR3 size: 17 residues. Written as DNA, the CDR3 is TGTGCTAGCAGCTTAGAGGGACAGGGAGGTTCGAACACTGAAGCTTTCTTT. Translating it yields CASSLEGQGGSNTEAFF.

There are a few counts of this clone. The chain combines TRBV16 with TRBJ1-5; D gene unclear. Deletions cut 4 bases from V and 0 bases from J, with 10 bases between. Looked up from germline, CDR1 is KGHSY and CDR2 is FQNENV. The CDR3 runs to 15 residues. The CDR3 DNA reads as TGTGCCAGCAGCCCAGGACTGATTAGCAATCAGCCCCAGCATTTT. Translation gives CASSPGLISNQPQHF.

This clone showed up just a few times. The chain recombines TRBV2 with TRBJ2-7; TRBD1 might be the D (6 bases). The CDR3 spans 15 residues. Trimming cost V 6 bases and J 2 bases, with 17 bases left between them. The germline gives CDR1 SNHLY, CDR2 FYNNEI. CDR3 bases: TGTGCCAGCAGCCAGGACAGCTCTTCTGCCTACGAGCAGTACGTC. Translating it yields CASSQDSSSAYEQYV.

This clone was counted between two and nine times. The V and J genes are TRBV11-2 and TRBJ2-5, with 9 positions matching TRBD1. V lost 5 bases to trimming and J lost 5 bases; unmatched junction nucleotides: 9. The CDR3 sequence is 15 residues long. In germline, CDR1 is SGHAT, CDR2 FQNNGV. The DNA for the CDR3 is TGTGCCAGCAGCAAATTAACAGGGGGCATGGAGACCCAGTACTTC. Its translation is CASSKLTGGMETQYF. Using reference TRBV11-2 and TRBJ2-5 for the parts outside the CDR3, the full variable domain is EAGVAQSPRYKIIEKRQSVAFWCNPISGHATLYWYQQILGQGPKLLIQFQNNGVVDDSQLPKDRFSAERLKGVDSTLKIQPAKLEDSAVYLCASSKLTGGMETQYFGPGTRLLVL.

This clone was seen a few times. The rearrangement joins TRBV4-3 to TRBJ2-3; 12 bases are shared with TRBD2. This CDR3 is 15 amino acids long. Germline CDR1 reads LGHNA; CDR2 reads YSLEER. V was clipped by 4 bases and J by 6 bases; unmatched bases: 5. The CDR3 here is CASSPGTSGFDTQYF. CDR3 bases: TGCGCCAGCAGCCCCGGGACTAGCGGGTTTGATACGCAGTATTTT.

The CDR3 coding sequence is TGCGCCAGCAGCCCACTAGCGGGCAATGAGCAGTTCTTC. Translated, it gives CASSPLAGNEQFF. The V and J genes are TRBV5-1 and TRBJ2-1; 9 bases are shared with TRBD2. The germline CDR1 and CDR2 sequences are SGHRS and YFSETQ. CDR3 length equals 13 residues. J lost 6 bases, V lost 4 bases, and 2 bases had no gene match.

This clone occurred a few times. The chain carries TRBV10-1 and TRBJ2-1, with 13 bases identical to TRBD2. V lost 3 bases to trimming and J lost 8 bases; unmatched junction nucleotides: 7. CDR1 and CDR2 from the germline V gene are WNHNN and SYGVQD (reference sequence). The CDR3 sequence is 16 residues long. CDR3: CASSDRLAGGLYEQFF. In DNA form, the CDR3 reads TGCGCCAGCAGTGACCGACTAGCGGGGGGTTTATATGAGCAGTTCTTC.

This clone was observed a handful of times. The V and J genes are TRBV7-9 and TRBJ2-3, with D hard to call. The length of the CDR3 is 13 residues. V lost 5 bases to trimming and J lost 5 bases, with 11 bases between them. Germline CDR1 reads SEHNR; CDR2 reads FQNEAQ (reference sequence). Here the CDR3 DNA reads TGTGCCAGCAGCCCATCCCAGTTAGATACGCAGTATTTT. As protein: CASSPSQLDTQYF. The variable domain in full, with the rest retrieved from reference TRBV7-9 and TRBJ2-3, is DTGVSQNPRHKITKRGQNVTFRCDPISEHNRLYWYRQTLGQGPEFLTYFQNEAQLEKSRLLSDRFSAERPKGSFSTLEIQRTEQGDSAMYLCASSPSQLDTQYFGPGTRLTVL.

The chain is built from TRBV6-6 and TRBJ1-4; D is ambiguous. The CDR3 runs 14 residues. The V end lost 6 bases, the J end lost 2 bases, and 10 bases lay between the germline ends. Germline-derived CDR1 and CDR2 are MNHNY and SVGAGI (reference sequence). The CDR3 protein is CASSWADTNEKLFF. The CDR3, as DNA: TGTGCCAGCAGCTGGGCAGATACTAATGAAAAACTGTTTTTT.

This chain links TRBV10-1 with TRBJ2-2; weak D call: TRBD1 (5 bases). V was trimmed by 8 bases and J by 5 bases, leaving 9 bases between them. Germline V CDR1 and CDR2: WNHNN, SYGVQD (reference sequence). This CDR3 region has 12 residues. The CDR3 DNA reads TGCGCCAGCGGGCCAGGGACCGGGGAGCTGTTTTTT. Its translation: CASGPGTGELFF.

The chain joins TRBV27 to TRBJ1-3; D might be TRBD1 (5 bases). Trimming removed 4 bases from V and 0 bases from J, with 13 bases in between. This CDR3 has 16 residues. Per the germline V gene, CDR1 is MNHEY and CDR2 is SMNVEV (reference sequence). CDR3 protein: CASSSSGGYSGNTIYF. The CDR3 nucleotides read TGTGCCAGCAGTTCCTCCGGGGGATACTCTGGAAACACCATATATTTT.